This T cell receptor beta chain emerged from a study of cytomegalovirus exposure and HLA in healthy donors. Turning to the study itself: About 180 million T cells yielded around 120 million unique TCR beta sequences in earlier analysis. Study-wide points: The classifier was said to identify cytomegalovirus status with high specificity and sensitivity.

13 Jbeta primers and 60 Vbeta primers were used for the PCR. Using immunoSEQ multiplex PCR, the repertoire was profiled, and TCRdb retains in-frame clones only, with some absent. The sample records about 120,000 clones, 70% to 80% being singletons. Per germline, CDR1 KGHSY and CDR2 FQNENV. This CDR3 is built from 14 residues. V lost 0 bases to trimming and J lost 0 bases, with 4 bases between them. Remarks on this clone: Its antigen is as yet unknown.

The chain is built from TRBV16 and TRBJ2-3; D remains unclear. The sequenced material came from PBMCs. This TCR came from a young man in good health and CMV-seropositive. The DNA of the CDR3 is TGTGCCAGCAGCCAATCCGGGAGCACAGATACGCAGTATTTT. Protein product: CASSQSGSTDTQYF.